The 18 T cell receptor beta chains below come from one sample, sequenced in a study of Ad26.COV2.S vaccination and SARS-CoV-2 variants. TCRdb's table, derived via immunoSEQ multiplex PCR, lists solely in-frame clones and lacks some. The table shows around 500,000 clones, with approximately 90% occurring only once. Indicated treatment: about 20 received Ad26.COV2.S at low or high dose, single or two shots; five or six received placebo; per-sample allocation not given. Specimens were obtained on day 63 following the first vaccine or placebo injection. The source was peripheral blood, collected in a trial of Ad26.COV2.S vaccine versus placebo. These receptors were taken from a person aged 18-65 years who received the Ad26.COV2.S COVID-19 vaccine or a placebo.

This clone was counted only a few times. The genes are TRBV3-1 (or the pseudogene TRBV3-2) and TRBJ1-2, with D possibly being TRBD1 (6 bases). CDR1 is LGHDT and CDR2 is YNNKEL in the germline V gene (reference sequence). The CDR3 is 17 amino acids. V was shortened by 0 bases and J by 0 bases, with 14 bases between the two germline ends. In DNA, the CDR3 is TGTGCCAGCAGCCAAGACCTGCTCAACAGGGCTAACTATGGCTACACCTTC. Translating it yields CASSQDLLNRANYGYTF.

DNA of the CDR3: TGTGCCAGCAGCGCGACAGGGGGAAACACTGAAGCTTTCTTT. Its translation is CASSATGGNTEAFF. This chain joins TRBV9 and TRBJ1-1, with 9 positions matching TRBD1. The CDR3 totals 14 residues. Germline-derived CDR1 and CDR2 are SGDLS and YYNGEE. The trim removed 3 bases at V and 2 bases at J, leaving 2 bases unmatched.

The chain carries TRBV30 and TRBJ1-5; TRBD1 matches at 7 bases. The V gene end was trimmed by 2 bases and the J gene end by 3 bases; junction bases not matched to a gene: 4. Germline V CDR1 and CDR2: GTSNPN, SVGIG (reference sequence). There are 14 residues in the CDR3. This chain's CDR3 is CAWSRGQDNQPQHF. CDR3 DNA sequence: TGTGCCTGGAGTCGAGGACAGGACAATCAGCCCCAGCATTTT. Full variable domain (remainder filled in from reference TRBV30 and TRBJ1-5): SQTIHQWPATLVQPVGSPLSLECTVEGTSNPNLYWYRQAAGRGLQLLFYSVGIGQISSEVPQNLSASRPQDRQFILSSKKLLLSDSGFYLCAWSRGQDNQPQHFGDGTRLSIL.

This clone was found a few times. This chain connects TRBV19 to TRBJ1-2; 8 positions agree with TRBD1. The V and J ends lost 5 bases and 8 bases, in that order; junction bases with no gene match: 7. The germline gives CDR1 LNHDA, CDR2 SQIVND (reference sequence). The CDR3 is 13 residues long. The CDR3 protein is CASSPRDRNGYTF. The CDR3 region has the DNA TGTGCCAGTAGTCCCCGGGACAGGAACGGCTACACCTTC. The whole variable domain, remainder taken from reference TRBV19 and TRBJ1-2, is DGGITQSPKYLFRKEGQNVTLSCEQNLNHDAMYWYRQDPGQGLRLIYYSQIVNDFQKGDIAEGYSVSREKKESFPLTVTSAQKNPTAFYLCASSPRDRNGYTFGSGTRLTVV.

The chain employs TRBV18 and TRBJ2-7, with D perhaps being TRBD1 or TRBD2 (5 bases each). Germline V gene data show CDR1 as KGHSH and CDR2 as LQKENI. This CDR3 has 16 amino acids. Deletions cut 2 bases from V and 0 bases from J, with 14 bases between. CDR3 coding DNA: TGTGCCAGCTCACCATCGGGGCTCCGATTCTCCTACGAGCAGTACTTC. The encoded protein is CASSPSGLRFSYEQYF.

The rearrangement uses TRBV28 and TRBJ1-2; TRBD1 is a possible D gene (6 bases). This CDR3 comprises 13 residues. The germline V gene has CDR1 MDHEN and CDR2 SYDVKM. V lost 3 bases, J lost 8 bases, and 13 bases lay in between. CDR3 residues: CASSFRGAQGYTF. The CDR3 DNA reads TGTGCCAGCAGTTTTCGGGGGGCGCAAGGCTACACCTTC.

The V gene is TRBV28, the J gene TRBJ1-2; D is unresolved. CDR1 and CDR2 (germline): MDHEN, SYDVKM. V lost 7 bases, J lost 2 bases, and 11 bases lay in between. CDR3 size: 13 residues. The CDR3 coding sequence is TGTGCCAGCAAGAAACAAGCCAACTATGGCTACACCTTC. This encodes CASKKQANYGYTF.

V usage is TRBV5-1 and J usage is TRBJ2-7, with D maybe TRBD1 (6 bases). The CDR3 totals 14 residues. The germline V gene has CDR1 SGHRS and CDR2 YFSETQ. V lost 4 bases, J lost 3 bases, and 14 bases lay in between. The CDR3 sequence is CASSIQGSSYEQYF. CDR3 sequence (DNA): TGCGCCAGCAGCATACAGGGATCAAGCTACGAGCAGTACTTC. Full variable domain (missing parts from reference TRBV5-1 and TRBJ2-7): KAGVTQTPRYLIKTRGQQVTLSCSPISGHRSVSWYQQTPGQGLQFLFEYFSETQRNKGNFPGRFSGRQFSNSRSEMNVSTLELGDSALYLCASSIQGSSYEQYFGPGTRLTVT.

This chain connects TRBV7-9 to TRBJ1-2, with D perhaps matching TRBD1 (6 bases). The germline CDR1 and CDR2 sequences are SEHNR and FQNEAQ (reference sequence). The CDR3 covers 17 residues. The V end was cut by 0 bases, the J end by 3 bases, with 17 bases between. The CDR3 DNA sequence: TGTGCCAGCAGCTTAGCTTCGGCGGGGGCGGCTGACTATGGCTACACCTTC. Its protein product is CASSLASAGAADYGYTF. The full variable domain, with the rest looked up from reference TRBV7-9 and TRBJ1-2, is DTGVSQNPRHKITKRGQNVTFRCDPISEHNRLYWYRQTLGQGPEFLTYFQNEAQLEKSRLLSDRFSAERPKGSFSTLEIQRTEQGDSAMYLCASSLASAGAADYGYTFGSGTRLTVV.

J is TRBJ1-6 and V is TRBV6-2 or TRBV6-3; D is perhaps TRBD1 (6 bases). The CDR3 has 16 residues. The germline gives CDR1 MNHEY, CDR2 SVGEGT. V was cut by 6 bases and J by 7 bases, with 19 bases left in between. The CDR3 here is CASSGQRPRLNSPLHF. CDR3 sequence (DNA): TGTGCCAGCAGCGGACAGCGCCCTAGGTTGAATTCACCCCTCCACTTT.

The rearrangement uses TRBV28 and TRBJ2-1; the D is unclear. In germline, CDR1 is MDHEN, CDR2 SYDVKM. Trimming shortened V by 7 bases and J by 6 bases, and 19 bases separated the two germline ends. CDR3 length equals 15 residues. Here the CDR3 reads CASTLGRVSRNEQFF. Here the CDR3 DNA reads TGTGCCAGCACCTTAGGAAGGGTTTCTCGCAATGAGCAGTTCTTC.

V gene TRBV6-2 or TRBV6-3 combines with J gene TRBJ2-3; TRBD1 matches 9 bases. The germline V gene has CDR1 MNHEY and CDR2 SVGEGT. This CDR3 contains 17 residues. The V gene end was trimmed by 2 bases and the J gene end by 7 bases; junction bases not matched to a gene: 13. CDR3 nucleotide sequence: TGTGCCAGCAGTTACGAGGTGGGGACAGGGTTTGTGTATACGCAGTATTTT. It encodes CASSYEVGTGFVYTQYF.

The CDR3 nucleotides are TGTGCCAGTAGTGCCTGGACAGGGGGCCATCAGCCCCAGCATTTT. Its translation is CASSAWTGGHQPQHF. The chain is built from TRBV19 and TRBJ1-5; 11 nucleotides line up with TRBD1. The V and J ends lost 5 bases and 5 bases, in that order; junction bases with no gene match: 5. This CDR3 contains 15 residues. Per the germline V gene, CDR1 is LNHDA and CDR2 is SQIVND (reference sequence).

The chain employs TRBV3-1 (or the pseudogene TRBV3-2) and TRBJ1-6; the match to TRBD1 covers 7 bases. Germline CDR1 is LGHDT and CDR2 is YNNKEL (reference sequence). The J segment lost 9 bases and the V segment lost 5 bases, leaving 1 base of the junction unmatched. CDR3 length: 12 amino acids. The CDR3: CASSTGVSPLHF. The CDR3 nucleotides read TGTGCCAGCAGCACAGGGGTTTCACCCCTCCACTTT.

This sequence joins TRBV9 and TRBJ2-3; 12 nucleotides agree with TRBD2. The V segment lost 4 bases and the J segment 2 bases; nucleotides outside the gene matches: 5. The CDR3 has 16 amino acids. Germline V gene sequence: CDR1 SGDLS, CDR2 YYNGEE. The CDR3 DNA follows: TGTGCCAGCAGCCCGACTAGCGGGGGACACACAGATACGCAGTATTTT. This codes for CASSPTSGGHTDTQYF. Using reference TRBV9 and TRBJ2-3 for the parts outside the CDR3, the full variable domain is DSGVTQTPKHLITATGQRVTLRCSPRSGDLSVYWYQQSLDQGLQFLIQYYNGEERAKGNILERFSAQQFPDLHSELNLSSLELGDSALYFCASSPTSGGHTDTQYFGPGTRLTVL.

The rearrangement joins TRBV7-9 to TRBJ1-1, with a weak D call TRBD1 (5 bases). Germline lookup yields CDR1 SEHNR and CDR2 FQNEAQ (reference sequence). Between the trimmed V and J ends, which lost 8 bases and 5 bases, there was a span of 27 bases. CDR3 size: 17 residues. CDR3 DNA: TGTGCCAGCGGTATATTGAGCAGGGCAGCATTCGGGACTGAAGCTTTCTTT. This sequence encodes CASGILSRAAFGTEAFF.

The chain uses TRBV28 and TRBJ2-7; the match to TRBD2 covers 7 bases. The CDR3 runs 15 residues. CDR1 and CDR2 from the germline V gene are MDHEN and SYDVKM. Trimming removed 6 bases from V and 2 bases from J; junction bases left unmatched: 10. CDR3 bases: TGTGCCAGCAGGGAAGAGACCGGGACTACCTACGAGCAGTACTTC. Translated: CASREETGTTYEQYF.

V is TRBV29-1 and J is TRBJ1-4; the D gene is possibly TRBD1 (6 bases). The V and J ends lost 5 bases and 0 bases respectively, with 13 bases between them. Germline CDR1 is SQVTM and CDR2 is ANQGSEA. The CDR3 length is 15 residues. The CDR3 is CSVLIGQTTNEKLFF. The CDR3 DNA follows: TGCAGCGTTCTTATCGGACAGACAACTAATGAAAAACTGTTTTTT.